What follows describes a single TCR beta chain. This sample was included in a study of Ad26.COV2.S vaccination and SARS-CoV-2 variants. V dropped 7 bases and J dropped 1; count of bases not matched to a gene: 3. CDR3 length: 13 residues. The germline gives CDR1 SNHLY, CDR2 FYNNEI. Described treatment: 19 received Ad26.COV2.S at low or high dose, single or two shots; several received placebo; per-sample allocation not given. The samples were gathered on day 63 after the first injection of vaccine or placebo. The data were produced by immunoSEQ multiplex PCR, yet TCRdb's version contains in-frame clones alone and is incomplete. The data hold approximately 300,000 clones, with approximately 86% observed a single time.

Here the sequenced sample was peripheral blood, taken in a trial of Ad26.COV2.S vaccine versus placebo. The chain links TRBV2 to TRBJ1-1; TRBD1 matches 7 bases. The receptor comes from a person between 18 and 59 years old who received the Ad26.COV2.S COVID-19 vaccine or a placebo. The CDR3 DNA reads as TGTGCCAGCACCCAGGGGGAGAACACTGAAGCTTTCTTT. Its translation: CASTQGENTEAFF.